A selection of T cell receptor beta chains follows, all from one sample in a study of CD8+ T cells in alopecia areata. The repertoire was sequenced with immunoSEQ multiplex PCR; TCRdb's copy has only in-frame clones and lacks some. The sample lists some 51,000 clones, around 97% seen once, with around 25% in the top ten. This material consisted of CD8+ T cells sorted from blood, taken at week 0. The receptors originated from a human donor with alopecia areata. CDR3s include the opening cysteine and the closing phenylalanine or tryptophan. Fields, in order: clone size, V gene, D gene, J gene, CDR3 protein, CDR3 DNA. D genes are given only for firm matches. Clone size is not always given. Where it is, it says once, few, many or a class for expanded clones.

-	TRBV7-6	-	TRBJ2-7	CASSLEAGASYEQYF	TGTGCCAGCAGCTTAGAGGCAGGGGCATCCTACGAGCAGTACTTC
-	TRBV7-8	-	TRBJ2-3	CASSLTEYF	TGTGCCAGCAGCTTAACGGAGTATTTT
-	TRBV29-1	TRBD2	TRBJ2-3	CSVPRTGGNTQYF	TGCAGCGTTCCCCGGACGGGGGGAAATACGCAGTATTTT
-	TRBV7-9	-	TRBJ2-1	CASSLVGVNNEQFF	TGTGCCAGCAGCTTAGTAGGAGTAAACAATGAGCAGTTCTTC
-	TRBV5-1	-	TRBJ2-2	CASSAGVYGGELFF	TGCGCCAGCAGCGCAGGGGTTTATGGCGGGGAGCTGTTTTTT
-	TRBV2	-	TRBJ2-3	CAGSGRNTDTQYF	TGTGCCGGTAGCGGACGTAACACAGATACGCAGTATTTT
-	TRBV6-5	TRBD1	TRBJ2-5	CASSLDRGRETQYF	TGTGCCAGCAGTCTTGACAGGGGCCGGGAGACCCAGTACTTC
-	TRBV25-1	-	TRBJ2-2	CASRLGGELFF	TGTGCCAGCAGATTGGGCGGGGAGCTGTTTTTT
-	TRBV7-6	-	TRBJ2-7	CASSLQDGAYEQYF	TGTGCCAGCAGCTTACAGGACGGAGCCTACGAGCAGTACTTC
-	TRBV5-1	-	TRBJ2-5	CASYSGQFQETQYF	TGCGCCAGCTACTCTGGACAGTTCCAAGAGACCCAGTACTTC
once	TRBV11-2	-	TRBJ2-1	CASSYRDDEQFF	TGTGCCAGCAGCTACCGGGACGATGAGCAGTTCTTC
once	TRBV4-1	-	TRBJ2-5	CASSQKGLETQYF	TGCGCCAGCAGCCAAAAGGGGTTGGAGACCCAGTACTTC
-	TRBV4-1	-	TRBJ1-1	CASSQDGGRGTEAFF	TGCGCCAGCAGCCAAGATGGGGGGCGAGGCACTGAAGCTTTCTTT
-	TRBV18	TRBD1	TRBJ2-1	CASSPGTVYNEQFF	TGTGCCAGCTCACCGGGGACAGTCTACAATGAGCAGTTCTTC